This entry lists 8 T cell receptor beta chains sequenced from one sample in a study of post-analysis software for immune sequencing data. Findings of the study overall: Five TRBV segments, including TRBV5-6, TRBV5-1 and TRBV20-1, were more frequent in patients than controls.

Their antigens are not known. Built from TCR beta cDNA, the libraries had unique molecular identifiers in them. TCRdb re-derived calls from the PCR reads in MiXCR, one entry per CDR3 protein. Counted here are 450,000 to 700,000 distinct CDR3 sequences, around 47% occurring once; the ten biggest clones make up 1.5% to 2%. Sequencing used blood. The receptors come from a girl under 18 with multiple sclerosis.

This clonotype was recorded once. The rearrangement joins TRBV29-1 to TRBJ1-1, with a possible D match to TRBD1 (6 bases). CDR1 is SQVTM and CDR2 is ANQGSEA in the germline V gene. The CDR3 contains 14 residues. The V gene lost 5 bases and the J gene lost 7 bases, with 20 bases spanning the gap. CDR3 loop: CSVIIQGRPIEAFF. As DNA, the CDR3 is TGCAGCGTTATTATTCAGGGGCGCCCAATTGAAGCTTTCTTT.

The CDR3 sequence: CATISGDEQYF. The CDR3 DNA sequence: TGTGCCACCATTTCAGGGGACGAGCAGTACTTC. V and J are TRBV10-3 and TRBJ2-7; D might be TRBD1 (6 bases). Per the germline V gene, CDR1 is ENHRY and CDR2 is SYGVKD. The CDR3 extends over 11 amino acids. Between the trimmed V and J ends, which lost 10 bases and 5 bases, there was a span of 12 bases.

This chain joins TRBV12-3 or TRBV12-4 and TRBJ2-1, with 8 positions matching TRBD1. V was pared by 5 bases and J by 11 bases, with 8 bases of the junction left unmatched. The CDR3 covers 13 residues. The CDR3, as DNA: TGTGCCAGCAGTACGGGACAGGCAATGAAGCAGTTCTTC. Encoded protein: CASSTGQAMKQFF.

This clonotype was observed a handful of times. V and J are TRBV6-8 and TRBJ1-2; 9 bases match TRBD1. The germline V gene encodes CDR1 MNHGY and CDR2 SAAAGT. This CDR3 has 13 amino acids. V shed 9 bases and J 3 bases; nucleotides not matched to a gene: 5. In DNA form, the CDR3 reads TGTGCCAGTAGACAGGGGGTTGACTATGGCTACACCTTC. Translating gives CASRQGVDYGYTF.

This rearrangement joins TRBV5-1 to TRBJ1-1; a weak D match, TRBD1 (6 bases). Between the trimmed V and J ends, which lost 3 bases and 0 bases, there was a span of 15 bases. The CDR3 runs 16 residues. In germline, CDR1 is SGHRS, CDR2 YFSETQ. The chain's CDR3 is CASSYAGAGMNTEAFF. DNA for the CDR3: TGCGCCAGCAGCTACGCGGGGGCGGGAATGAACACTGAAGCTTTCTTT.

This clonotype was counted only a few times. CDR3 residues: CAISPARQGGTEAFF. The DNA for the CDR3 is TGTGCCATCAGTCCGGCCCGACAGGGCGGCACTGAAGCTTTCTTT. The chain links TRBV10-3 to TRBJ1-1; 7 bases match TRBD1. CDR1 ENHRY and CDR2 SYGVKD come from the germline V gene. The length of the CDR3 is 15 residues. V gave up 5 bases and J gave up 4 bases; unmatched junction bases: 10.

The chain has TRBV20-1 and TRBJ1-5, with D unresolved. Germline V gene lookup returns CDR1 DFQATT and CDR2 SNEGSKA (reference sequence). The CDR3 has 14 residues. Trimming removed 3 bases from V and 0 bases from J, with 9 bases in between. CDR3 protein: CSASGSNSNQPQHF. In nucleotides, the CDR3 is TGCAGTGCTAGTGGGAGCAATAGCAATCAGCCCCAGCATTTT.

The rearrangement uses TRBV7-9 and TRBJ2-7, with 7 nucleotides matching TRBD1. The assigned J gene may be wrong: the sequence end matches TRBJ2-5 better. The CDR3 totals 13 residues. The germline CDR1 and CDR2 sequences are SEHNR and FQNEAQ (reference sequence). CDR3 region: CASLKGADQTQYF. For the CDR3, the DNA is TGTGCCAGCTTGAAGGGGGCCGACCAGACCCAGTACTTC.